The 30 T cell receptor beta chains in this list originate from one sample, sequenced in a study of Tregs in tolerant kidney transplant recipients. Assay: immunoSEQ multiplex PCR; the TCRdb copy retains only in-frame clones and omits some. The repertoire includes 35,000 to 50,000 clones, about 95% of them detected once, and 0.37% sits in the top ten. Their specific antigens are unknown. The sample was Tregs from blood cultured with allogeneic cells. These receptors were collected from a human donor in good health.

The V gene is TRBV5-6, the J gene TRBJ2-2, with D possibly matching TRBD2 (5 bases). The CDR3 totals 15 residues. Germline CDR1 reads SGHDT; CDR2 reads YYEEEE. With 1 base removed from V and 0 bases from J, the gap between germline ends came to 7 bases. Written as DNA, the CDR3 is TGTGCCAGCAGCTTGTTCGGGACGAACACCGGGGAGCTGTTTTTT. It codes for CASSLFGTNTGELFF.

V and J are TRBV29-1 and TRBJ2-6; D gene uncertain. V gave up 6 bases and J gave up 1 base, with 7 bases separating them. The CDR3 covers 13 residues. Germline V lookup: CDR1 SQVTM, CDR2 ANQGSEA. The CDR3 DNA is TGCAGCGTCGAGCAGTCTGGGGCCAACGTCCTGACTTTC. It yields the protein CSVEQSGANVLTF.

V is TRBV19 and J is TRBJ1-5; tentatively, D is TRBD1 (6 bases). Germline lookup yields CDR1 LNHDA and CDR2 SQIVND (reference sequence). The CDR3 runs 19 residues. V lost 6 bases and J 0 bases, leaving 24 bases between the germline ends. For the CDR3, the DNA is TGTGCCAGTAGGACCTACGGGCAGGGCAGGGGAAATAGCAATCAGCCCCAGCATTTT. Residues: CASRTYGQGRGNSNQPQHF.

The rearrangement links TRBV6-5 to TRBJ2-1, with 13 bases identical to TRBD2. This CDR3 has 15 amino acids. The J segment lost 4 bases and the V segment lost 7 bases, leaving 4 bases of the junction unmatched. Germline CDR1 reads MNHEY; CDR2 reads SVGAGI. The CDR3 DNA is TGTGCCAGCATCACGACTAGCGGGGGGTACAATGAGCAGTTCTTC. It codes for CASITTSGGYNEQFF.

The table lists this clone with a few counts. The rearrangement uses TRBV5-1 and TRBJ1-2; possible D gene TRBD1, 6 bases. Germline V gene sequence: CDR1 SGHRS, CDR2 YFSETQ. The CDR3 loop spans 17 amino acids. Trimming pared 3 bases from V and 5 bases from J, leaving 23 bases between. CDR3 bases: TGCGCCAGCAGCTCCATGGGCTCCGGATCAGGGGTTTATGGCTACACCTTC. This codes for CASSSMGSGSGVYGYTF.

CDR3 amino acids: CASSQSTPLYGYTF. The DNA of the CDR3 is TGTGCCAGCAGCCAATCCACACCCCTCTATGGCTACACCTTC. The chain combines TRBV14 with TRBJ1-2, with D unresolved. CDR1 and CDR2 from the germline V gene are SGHDN and FVKESK. The CDR3 extends over 14 amino acids. Trimming stripped 2 bases from V and 4 bases from J, with 11 bases between.

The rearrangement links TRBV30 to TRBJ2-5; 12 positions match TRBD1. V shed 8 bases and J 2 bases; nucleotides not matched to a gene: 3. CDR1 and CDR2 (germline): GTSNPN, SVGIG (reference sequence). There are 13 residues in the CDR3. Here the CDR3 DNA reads TGTGCCGGGGACAGGGGGCGACAAGAGACCCAGTACTTC. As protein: CAGDRGRQETQYF.

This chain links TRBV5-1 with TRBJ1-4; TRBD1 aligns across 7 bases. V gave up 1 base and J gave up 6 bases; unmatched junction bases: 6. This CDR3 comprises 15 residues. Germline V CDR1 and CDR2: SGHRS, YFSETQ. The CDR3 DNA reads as TGCGCCAGCAGCTTGAAGGGGGCAGAGGATGAAAAACTGTTTTTT. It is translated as CASSLKGAEDEKLFF. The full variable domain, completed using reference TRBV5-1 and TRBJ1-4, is KAGVTQTPRYLIKTRGQQVTLSCSPISGHRSVSWYQQTPGQGLQFLFEYFSETQRNKGNFPGRFSGRQFSNSRSEMNVSTLELGDSALYLCASSLKGAEDEKLFFGSGTQLSVL.

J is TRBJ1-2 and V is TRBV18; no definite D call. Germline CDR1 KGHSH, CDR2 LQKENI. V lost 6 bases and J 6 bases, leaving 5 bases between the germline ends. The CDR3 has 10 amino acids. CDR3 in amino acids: CASSGDGYTF. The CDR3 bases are TGTGCCAGCTCCGGGGATGGCTACACCTTC.

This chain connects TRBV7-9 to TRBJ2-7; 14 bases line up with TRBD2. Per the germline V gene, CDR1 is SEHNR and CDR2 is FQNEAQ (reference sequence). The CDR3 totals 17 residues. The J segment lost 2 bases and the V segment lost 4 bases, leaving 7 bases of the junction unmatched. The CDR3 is CASSWGLAGVPPYEQYF. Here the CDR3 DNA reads TGTGCCAGCAGCTGGGGACTAGCGGGAGTCCCCCCCTACGAGCAGTACTTC.

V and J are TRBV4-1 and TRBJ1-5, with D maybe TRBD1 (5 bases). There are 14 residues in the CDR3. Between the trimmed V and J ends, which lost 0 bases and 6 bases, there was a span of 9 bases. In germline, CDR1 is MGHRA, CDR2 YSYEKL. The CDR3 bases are TGCGCCAGCAGCCAAGAAAACAGGATTCAGCCCCAGCATTTT. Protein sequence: CASSQENRIQPQHF.

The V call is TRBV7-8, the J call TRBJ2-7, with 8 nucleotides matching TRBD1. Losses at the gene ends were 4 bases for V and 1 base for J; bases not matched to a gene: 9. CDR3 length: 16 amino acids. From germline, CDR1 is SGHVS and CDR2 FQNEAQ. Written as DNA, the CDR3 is TGTGCCAGCAGCTCCAGCCGGGACAGGCGATCCTACGAGCAGTACTTC. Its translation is CASSSSRDRRSYEQYF.

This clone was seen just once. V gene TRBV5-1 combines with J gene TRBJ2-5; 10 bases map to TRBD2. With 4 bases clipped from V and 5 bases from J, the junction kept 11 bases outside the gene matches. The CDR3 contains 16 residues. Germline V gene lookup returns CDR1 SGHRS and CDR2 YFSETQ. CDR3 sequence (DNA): TGCGCCAGCAGCCCCGGAGCTAGCGGGAGTCGGGAGACCCAGTACTTC. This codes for CASSPGASGSRETQYF.

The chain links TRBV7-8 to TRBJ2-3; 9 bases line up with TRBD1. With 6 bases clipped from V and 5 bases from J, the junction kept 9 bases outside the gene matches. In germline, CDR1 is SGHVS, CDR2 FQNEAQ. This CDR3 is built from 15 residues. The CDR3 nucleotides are TGTGCCAGCAGTTCGGACCGGGACAGGGTAGATACGCAGTATTTT. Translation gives CASSSDRDRVDTQYF.

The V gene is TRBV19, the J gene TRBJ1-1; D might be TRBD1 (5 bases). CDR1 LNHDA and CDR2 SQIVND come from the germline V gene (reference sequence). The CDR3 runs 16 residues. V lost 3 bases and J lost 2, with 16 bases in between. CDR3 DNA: TGTGCCAGTAGTATGCCAGGGAGCGCAGGAAACACTGAAGCTTTCTTT. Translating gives CASSMPGSAGNTEAFF.

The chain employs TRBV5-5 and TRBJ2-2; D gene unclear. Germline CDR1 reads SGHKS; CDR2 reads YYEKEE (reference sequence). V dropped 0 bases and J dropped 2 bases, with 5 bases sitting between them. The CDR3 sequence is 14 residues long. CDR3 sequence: CASSLAANTGELFF. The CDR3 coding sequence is TGTGCCAGCAGCTTGGCGGCTAACACCGGGGAGCTGTTTTTT.

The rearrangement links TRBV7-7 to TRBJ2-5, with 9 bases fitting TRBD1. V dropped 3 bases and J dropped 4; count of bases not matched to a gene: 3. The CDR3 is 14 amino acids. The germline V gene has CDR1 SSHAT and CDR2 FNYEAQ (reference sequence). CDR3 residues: CASSLTGGGETQYF. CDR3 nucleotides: TGTGCCAGCAGCTTGACAGGGGGAGGAGAGACCCAGTACTTC.

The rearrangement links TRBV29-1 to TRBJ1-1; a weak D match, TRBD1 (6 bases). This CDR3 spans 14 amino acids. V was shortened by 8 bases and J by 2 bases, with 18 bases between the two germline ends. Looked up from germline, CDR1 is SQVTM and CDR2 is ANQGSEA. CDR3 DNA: TGCAGCACGTGTCAGGGGACGGCTAACACTGAAGCTTTCTTT. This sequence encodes CSTCQGTANTEAFF.

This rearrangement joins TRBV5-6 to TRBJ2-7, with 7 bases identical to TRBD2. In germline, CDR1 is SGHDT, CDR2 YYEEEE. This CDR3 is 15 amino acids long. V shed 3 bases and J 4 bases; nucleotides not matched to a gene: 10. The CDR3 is CASSSVRAGLYEQYF. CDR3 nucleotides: TGTGCCAGCAGCTCCGTAAGAGCGGGGTTGTACGAGCAGTACTTC.

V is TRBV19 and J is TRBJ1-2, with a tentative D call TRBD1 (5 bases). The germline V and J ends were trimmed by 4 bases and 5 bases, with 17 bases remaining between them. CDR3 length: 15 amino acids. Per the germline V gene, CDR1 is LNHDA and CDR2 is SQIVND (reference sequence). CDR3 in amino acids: CASSNPQDPRYGYTF. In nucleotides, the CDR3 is TGTGCCAGTAGTAACCCACAGGACCCACGGTATGGCTACACCTTC.

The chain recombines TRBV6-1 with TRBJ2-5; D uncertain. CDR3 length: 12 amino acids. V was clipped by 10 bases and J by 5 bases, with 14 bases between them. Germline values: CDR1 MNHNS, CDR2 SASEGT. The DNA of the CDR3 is TGTGCCAACGCCATGGACGGGGAGACCCAGTACTTC. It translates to CANAMDGETQYF.

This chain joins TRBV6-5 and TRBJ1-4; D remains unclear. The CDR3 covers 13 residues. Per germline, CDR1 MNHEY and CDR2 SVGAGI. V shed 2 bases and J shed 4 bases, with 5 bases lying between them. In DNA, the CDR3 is TGTGCCAGCAGTTACACCGGTAATGAAAAACTGTTTTTT. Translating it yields CASSYTGNEKLFF.

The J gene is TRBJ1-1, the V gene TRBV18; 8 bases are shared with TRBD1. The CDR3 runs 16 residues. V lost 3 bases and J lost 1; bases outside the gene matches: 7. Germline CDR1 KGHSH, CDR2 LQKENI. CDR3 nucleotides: TGTGCCAGCTCACCCGTGCAGGGGGCCTGGAACACTGAAGCTTTCTTT. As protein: CASSPVQGAWNTEAFF. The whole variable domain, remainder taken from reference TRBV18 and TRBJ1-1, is NAGVMQNPRHLVRRRGQEARLRCSPMKGHSHVYWYRQLPEEGLKFMVYLQKENIIDESGMPKERFSAEFPKEGPSILRIQQVVRGDSAAYFCASSPVQGAWNTEAFFGQGTRLTVV.

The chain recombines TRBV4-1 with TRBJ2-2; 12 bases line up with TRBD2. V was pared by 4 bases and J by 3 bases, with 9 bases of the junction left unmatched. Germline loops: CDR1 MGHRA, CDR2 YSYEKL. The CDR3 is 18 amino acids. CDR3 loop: CASSRTNRLAGDTGELFF. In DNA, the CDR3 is TGCGCCAGCAGCCGCACCAATCGACTAGCGGGAGACACCGGGGAGCTGTTTTTT.

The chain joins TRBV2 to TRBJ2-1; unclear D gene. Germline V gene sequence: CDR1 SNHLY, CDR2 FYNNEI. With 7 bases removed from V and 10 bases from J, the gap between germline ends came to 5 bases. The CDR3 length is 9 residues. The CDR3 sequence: CASKAEQFF. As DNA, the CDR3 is TGTGCCAGCAAGGCCGAGCAGTTCTTC.

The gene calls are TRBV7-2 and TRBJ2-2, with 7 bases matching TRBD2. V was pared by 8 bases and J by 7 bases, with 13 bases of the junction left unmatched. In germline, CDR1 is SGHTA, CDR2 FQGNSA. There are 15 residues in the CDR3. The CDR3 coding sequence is TGTGCCAGCCCCCTTTCGGCGGGGGTAGGCGGGGAGCTGTTTTTT. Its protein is CASPLSAGVGGELFF.

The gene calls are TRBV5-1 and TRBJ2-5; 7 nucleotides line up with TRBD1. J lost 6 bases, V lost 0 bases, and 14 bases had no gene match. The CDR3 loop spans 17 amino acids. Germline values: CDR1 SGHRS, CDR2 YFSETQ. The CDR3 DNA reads TGCGCCAGCAGCTTGGCGGCAGTTGTGACAGGGTCTAAGACCCAGTACTTC. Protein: CASSLAAVVTGSKTQYF.

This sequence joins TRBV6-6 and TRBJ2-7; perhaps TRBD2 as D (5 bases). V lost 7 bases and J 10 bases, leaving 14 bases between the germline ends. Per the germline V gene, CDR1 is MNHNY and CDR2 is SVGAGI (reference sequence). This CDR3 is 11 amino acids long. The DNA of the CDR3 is TGTGCCAGCATTGAAGGGAGTCGCCAGTACTTC. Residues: CASIEGSRQYF.

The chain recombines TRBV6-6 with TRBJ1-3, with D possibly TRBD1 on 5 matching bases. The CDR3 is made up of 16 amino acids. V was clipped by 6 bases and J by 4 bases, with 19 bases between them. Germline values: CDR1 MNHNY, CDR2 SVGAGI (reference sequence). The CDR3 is CASRNGYRTGGNTIYF. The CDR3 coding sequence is TGTGCCAGCAGAAATGGGTACAGAACAGGAGGAAACACCATATATTTT.

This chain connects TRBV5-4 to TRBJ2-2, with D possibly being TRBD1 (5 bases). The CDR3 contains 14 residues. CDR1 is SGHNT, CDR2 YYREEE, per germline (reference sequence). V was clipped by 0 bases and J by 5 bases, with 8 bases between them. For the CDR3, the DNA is TGTGCCAGCAGCTTGGTGACAGCGACCGGGGAGCTGTTTTTT. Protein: CASSLVTATGELFF.